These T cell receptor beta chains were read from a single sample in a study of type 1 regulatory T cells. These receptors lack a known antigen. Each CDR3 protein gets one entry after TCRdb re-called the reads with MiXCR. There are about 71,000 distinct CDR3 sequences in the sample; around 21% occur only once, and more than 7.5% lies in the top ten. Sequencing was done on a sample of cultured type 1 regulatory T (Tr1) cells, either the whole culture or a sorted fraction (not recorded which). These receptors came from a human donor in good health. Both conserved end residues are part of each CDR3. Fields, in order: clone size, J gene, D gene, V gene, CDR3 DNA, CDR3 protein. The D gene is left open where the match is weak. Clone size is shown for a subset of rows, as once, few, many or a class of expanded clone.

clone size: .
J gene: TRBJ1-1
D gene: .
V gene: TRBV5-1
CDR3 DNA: TGCGCCAGCAGCTCGCATCCCGGGGTACAACTTTCTGAAGCTTTCTTT
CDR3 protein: CASSSHPGVQLSEAFF

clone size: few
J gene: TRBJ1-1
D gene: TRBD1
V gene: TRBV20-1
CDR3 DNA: TGCAGTGCTAGAGACCGGTACAGGGGGCGAACTGAAGCTTTCTTT
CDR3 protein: CSARDRYRGRTEAFF

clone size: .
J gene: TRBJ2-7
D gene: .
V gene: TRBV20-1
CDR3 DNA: TGCAGTGCTAGATCGGGACCCCACGAGCAGTACTTC
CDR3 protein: CSARSGPHEQYF

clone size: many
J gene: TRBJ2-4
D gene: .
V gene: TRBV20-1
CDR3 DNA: TGCAGTGCTCGTCGGGAGAGCCACAAAAACATTCAGTACTTC
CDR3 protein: CSARRESHKNIQYF

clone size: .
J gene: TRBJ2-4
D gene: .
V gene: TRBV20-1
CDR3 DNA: TGCAGTGCTACAACGGGACCGGTGGTAACCAAAAACATTCAGTACTTC
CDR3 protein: CSATTGPVVTKNIQYF

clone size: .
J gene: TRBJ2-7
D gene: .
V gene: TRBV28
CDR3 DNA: TGTGCCAGCAGATCTGCGGGGAGCTCCTACGAGCAGTACTTC
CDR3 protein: CASRSAGSSYEQYF

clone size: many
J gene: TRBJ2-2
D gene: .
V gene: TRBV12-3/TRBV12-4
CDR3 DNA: TGTGCCAGCAGACCTCACTCGGGTGGAGGATTGGGGGAGCTGTTTTTT
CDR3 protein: CASRPHSGGGLGELFF

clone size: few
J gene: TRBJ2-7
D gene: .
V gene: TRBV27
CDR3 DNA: TGTGCCAGCAGTTTATCGTCACAGTCCTACGAGCAGTACTTC
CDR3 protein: CASSLSSQSYEQYF

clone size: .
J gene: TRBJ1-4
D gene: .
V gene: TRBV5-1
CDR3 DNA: TGCGCCAGCACCTCCGGTCGGGGAAGTGAAAAACTGTTTTTT
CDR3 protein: CASTSGRGSEKLFF

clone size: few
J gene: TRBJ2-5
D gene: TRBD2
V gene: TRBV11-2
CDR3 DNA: TGTGCCAGCAGCTGGACTAGCGGGAGAGAGACCCAGTACTTC
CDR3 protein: CASSWTSGRETQYF

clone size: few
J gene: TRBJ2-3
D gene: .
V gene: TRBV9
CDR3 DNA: TGTGCCAGCAGCGTGGGGGTTTTGGCAGATACGCAGTATTTT
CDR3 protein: CASSVGVLADTQYF

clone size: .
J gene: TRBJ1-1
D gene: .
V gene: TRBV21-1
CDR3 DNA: TGTGCCAGCAGCAACCCCTGGGACCGCCCGAACACTGAAGCTTTCTTT
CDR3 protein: CASSNPWDRPNTEAFF

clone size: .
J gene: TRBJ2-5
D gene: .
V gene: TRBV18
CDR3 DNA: TGTGCCAGCACCAGTTTCGGGGCGGTCCTCTTAGAAGAGACCCAGTACTTC
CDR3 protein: CASTSFGAVLLEETQYF

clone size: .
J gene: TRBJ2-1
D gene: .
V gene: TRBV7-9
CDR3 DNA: TGTGCCAGCAGCCCCCATCGAGAGCAGTTCTTC
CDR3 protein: CASSPHREQFF

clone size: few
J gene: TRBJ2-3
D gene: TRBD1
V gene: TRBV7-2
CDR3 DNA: TGTGCCAGCAGCTTAATGGGACAGATGCAGTATTTT
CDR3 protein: CASSLMGQMQYF

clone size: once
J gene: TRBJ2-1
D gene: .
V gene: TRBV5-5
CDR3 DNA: TGTGCCAGCAGCTTCATTGATAGAAACTACAATGAGCAGTTCTTC
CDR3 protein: CASSFIDRNYNEQFF

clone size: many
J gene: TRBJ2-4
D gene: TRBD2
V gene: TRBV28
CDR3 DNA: TGTGCCAGCAGACCGGGAGGGAGTGCCAAAAACATTCAGTACTTC
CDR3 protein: CASRPGGSAKNIQYF

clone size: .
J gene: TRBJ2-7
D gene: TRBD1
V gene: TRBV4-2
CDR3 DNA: TGTGCCAGCAGCCAATCCTCGGGACAGGGAAATCCCTACGAGCAGTACTTC
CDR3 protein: CASSQSSGQGNPYEQYF

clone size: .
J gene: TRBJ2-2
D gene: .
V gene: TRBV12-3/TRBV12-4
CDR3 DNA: TGTGCCAGCGGACAAGTACCGAACACCGGGGAGCTGTTTTTT
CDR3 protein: CASGQVPNTGELFF

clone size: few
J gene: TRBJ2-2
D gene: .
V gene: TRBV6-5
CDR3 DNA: TGTGCCAGCAGGGGGGTTCGCGCAACCGGGGAGCTGTTTTTT
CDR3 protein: CASRGVRATGELFF

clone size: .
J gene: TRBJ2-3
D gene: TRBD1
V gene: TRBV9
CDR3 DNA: TGTGCCAGCAGCATCGGACAGGGGGCAACAGATACGCAGTATTTT
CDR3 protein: CASSIGQGATDTQYF

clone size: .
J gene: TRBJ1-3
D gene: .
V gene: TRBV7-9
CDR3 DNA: TGTGCCAGCAGGAGCGTGGGGGCGACCTCTGGAAACACCATATATTTT
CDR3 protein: CASRSVGATSGNTIYF

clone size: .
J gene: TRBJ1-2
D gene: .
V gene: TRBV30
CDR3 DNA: TGTGCCTGGACGTTTAAGGGGCGCGACTATGGCTACACCTTC
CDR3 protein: CAWTFKGRDYGYTF

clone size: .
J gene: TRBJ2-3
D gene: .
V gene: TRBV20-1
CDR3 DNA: TGCAGTGCGGTGGGCGGGCCGGCGCAGTATTTT
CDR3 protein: CSAVGGPAQYF